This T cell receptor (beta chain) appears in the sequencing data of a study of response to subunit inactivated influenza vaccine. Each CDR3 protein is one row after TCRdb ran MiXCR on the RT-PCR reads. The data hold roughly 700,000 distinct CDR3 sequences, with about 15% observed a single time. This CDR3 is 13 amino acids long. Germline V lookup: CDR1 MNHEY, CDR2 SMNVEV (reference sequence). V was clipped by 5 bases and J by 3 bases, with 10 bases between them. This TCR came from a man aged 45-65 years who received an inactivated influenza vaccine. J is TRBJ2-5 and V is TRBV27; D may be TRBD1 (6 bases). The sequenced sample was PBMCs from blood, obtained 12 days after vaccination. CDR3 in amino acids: CASSRWDKETQYF. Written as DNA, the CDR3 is TGTGCCAGCAGTCGGTGGGACAAAGAGACCCAGTACTTC.